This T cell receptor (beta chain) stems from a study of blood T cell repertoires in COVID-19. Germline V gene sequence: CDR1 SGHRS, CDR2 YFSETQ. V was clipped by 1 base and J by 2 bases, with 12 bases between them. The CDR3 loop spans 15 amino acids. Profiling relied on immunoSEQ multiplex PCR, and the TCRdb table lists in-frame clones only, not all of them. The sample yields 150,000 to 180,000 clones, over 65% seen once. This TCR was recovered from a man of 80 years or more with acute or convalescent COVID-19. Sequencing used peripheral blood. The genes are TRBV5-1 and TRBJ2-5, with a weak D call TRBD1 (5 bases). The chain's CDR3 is CASSLRAGMQETQYF. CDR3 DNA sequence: TGCGCCAGCAGCTTGAGGGCAGGGATGCAAGAGACCCAGTACTTC.